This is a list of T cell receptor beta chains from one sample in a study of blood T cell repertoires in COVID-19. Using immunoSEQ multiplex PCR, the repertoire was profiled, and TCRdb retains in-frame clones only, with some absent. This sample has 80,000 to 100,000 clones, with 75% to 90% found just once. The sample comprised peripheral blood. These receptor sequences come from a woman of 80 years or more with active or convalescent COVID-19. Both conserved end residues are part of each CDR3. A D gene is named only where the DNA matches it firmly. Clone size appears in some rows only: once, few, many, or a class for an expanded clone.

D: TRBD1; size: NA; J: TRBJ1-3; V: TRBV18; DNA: TGTGCCAGCTCACCAGCCGGGACAGGGGGAAACACCATATATTTT; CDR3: CASSPAGTGGNTIYF
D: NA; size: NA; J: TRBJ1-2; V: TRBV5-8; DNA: TGTGCCAGCAGCTCTACGTATGGCTACACCTTC; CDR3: CASSSTYGYTF
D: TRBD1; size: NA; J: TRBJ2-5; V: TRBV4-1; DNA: TGCGCCAGCAGCCAAGAGGGATGGGACAGGGTCAAAAGGGTGACCCAGTACTTC; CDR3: CASSQEGWDRVKRVTQYF
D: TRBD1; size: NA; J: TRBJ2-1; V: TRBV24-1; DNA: TGTGCCACCAGTGATCCTGGGACAGGGGGTCTCAATGAGCAGTTCTTC; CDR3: CATSDPGTGGLNEQFF
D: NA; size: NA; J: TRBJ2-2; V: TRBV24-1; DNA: TGTGCCTCCCACCATCGGGGTGACGGGGAGCTGTTTTTT; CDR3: CASHHRGDGELFF
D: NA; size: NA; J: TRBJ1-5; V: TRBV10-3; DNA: TGTGCCATCAGTGACCCAAAAACCTCGGGAGATCAGCCCCAGCATTTT; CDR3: CAISDPKTSGDQPQHF
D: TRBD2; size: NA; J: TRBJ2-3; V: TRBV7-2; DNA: TGTGCCAGCAGCTTAGGGAATAGCGGGAGCACAGATACGCAGTATTTT; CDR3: CASSLGNSGSTDTQYF
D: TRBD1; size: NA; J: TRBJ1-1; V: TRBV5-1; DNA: TGCGCCAGCGGGGGACAGGGAACCACTGAAGCTTTCTTT; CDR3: CASGGQGTTEAFF
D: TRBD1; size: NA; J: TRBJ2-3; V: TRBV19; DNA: TGTGCCAGTAGTCCGAGGATCGGGACAGGAGAAACAGATACGCAGTATTTT; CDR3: CASSPRIGTGETDTQYF
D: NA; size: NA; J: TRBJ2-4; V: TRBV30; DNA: TGTGCCTGGAGCGGGACTTTAGCCAAAAACATTCAGTACTTC; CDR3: CAWSGTLAKNIQYF
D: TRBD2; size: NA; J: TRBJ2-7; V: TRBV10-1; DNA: TGCGCCAGAACCAAAAAAACCAGGACTAGCGGACCCTACGAGCAGTACTTC; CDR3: CARTKKTRTSGPYEQYF
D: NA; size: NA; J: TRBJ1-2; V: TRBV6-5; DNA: TGTGCCAGCAGTTACTCCGTATCACAGTTCTATGGCTACACCTTC; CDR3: CASSYSVSQFYGYTF
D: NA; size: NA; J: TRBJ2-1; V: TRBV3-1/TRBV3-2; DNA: TGTGCCAGCAGCCAAGAACCGGGGAATGAGCAGTTCTTC; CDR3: CASSQEPGNEQFF
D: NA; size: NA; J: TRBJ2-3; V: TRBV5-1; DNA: TGCGCCAGCAGCTTGGAAGCTTCTAGCACAGATACGCAGTATTTT; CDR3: CASSLEASSTDTQYF
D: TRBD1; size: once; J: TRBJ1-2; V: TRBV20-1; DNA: TGCAGTGCTAGTGAGACAGGGCACACCTTC; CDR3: CSASETGHTF
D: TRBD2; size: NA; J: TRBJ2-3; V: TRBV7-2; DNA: TGTGCCAGCAGCTCATCGGGGGGGGACCGGTATTTT; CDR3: CASSSSGGDRYF
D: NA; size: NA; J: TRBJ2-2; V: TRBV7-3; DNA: TGTGCCAGCAGCTTAACGGGGCGGGAGCTGTTTTTT; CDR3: CASSLTGRELFF
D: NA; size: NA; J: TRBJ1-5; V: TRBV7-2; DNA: TGTGCCAGCAGTCCTCAGGGGTTCGGCAATCAGCCCCAGCATTTT; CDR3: CASSPQGFGNQPQHF
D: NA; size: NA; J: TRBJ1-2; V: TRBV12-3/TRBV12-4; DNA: TGTGCCAGCAGTTTATGGGGGGACCGTGGCTACACCTTC; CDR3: CASSLWGDRGYTF
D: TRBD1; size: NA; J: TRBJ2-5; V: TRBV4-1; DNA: TGCGCCAGCAGCCAAAGCGGGACAGGGAATCAAGAGACCCAGTACTTC; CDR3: CASSQSGTGNQETQYF
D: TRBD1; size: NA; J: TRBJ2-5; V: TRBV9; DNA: TGTGCCAGCAGCGTAGTTGGACAGGACTTGTACCAAGAGACCCAGTACTTC; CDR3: CASSVVGQDLYQETQYF
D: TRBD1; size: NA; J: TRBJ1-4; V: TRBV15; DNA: TGTGCCACCAGCAGAGACCGAGACAGGGCTGAAAAACTGTTTTTT; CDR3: CATSRDRDRAEKLFF
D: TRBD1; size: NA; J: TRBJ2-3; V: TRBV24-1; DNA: TGTGCCACCAGTGATGGACAGGGTATTAGCACAGATACGCAGTATTTT; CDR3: CATSDGQGISTDTQYF
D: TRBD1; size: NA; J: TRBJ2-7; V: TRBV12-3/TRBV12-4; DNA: TGTGCCAGCAGTTTCGGACAGGACTACGAGCAGTACTTC; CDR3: CASSFGQDYEQYF
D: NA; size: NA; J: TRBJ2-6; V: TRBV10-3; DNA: TGTGCCATCAGTGAGTGGAAAACCAGGGAAGACGCCAACGTCCTGACTTTC; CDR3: CAISEWKTREDANVLTF
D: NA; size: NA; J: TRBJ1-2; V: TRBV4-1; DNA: TGCGCCAGCAGCCTGATACAGGGATCTAACTATGGCTACACCTTC; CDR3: CASSLIQGSNYGYTF
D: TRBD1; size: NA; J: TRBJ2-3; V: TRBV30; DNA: TGTGCCTGGAATCATAGACAGGGTTCCACAGATACGCAGTATTTT; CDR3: CAWNHRQGSTDTQYF
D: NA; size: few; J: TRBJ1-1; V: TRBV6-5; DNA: TGTGCCAGCAGTTTCAACAGGGACACTGAAGCTTTCTTT; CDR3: CASSFNRDTEAFF
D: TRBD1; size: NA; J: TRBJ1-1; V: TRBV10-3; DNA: TGTGCCATCAGTGAGGGGGACAGGGTGGTAGGGACTGAAGCTTTCTTT; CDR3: CAISEGDRVVGTEAFF
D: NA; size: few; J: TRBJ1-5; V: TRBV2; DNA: TGTGCCAGCAGCGACGGGGAGCAGCCCCAGCATTTT; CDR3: CASSDGEQPQHF
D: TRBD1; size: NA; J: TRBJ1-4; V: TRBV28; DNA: TGTGCCAGCGGGGAAGGGGGCGATAATGAAAAACTGTTTTTT; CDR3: CASGEGGDNEKLFF
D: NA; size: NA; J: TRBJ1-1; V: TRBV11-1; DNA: TGTGCCAGCAGCTGGGGACACGCGAACACTGAAGCTTTCTTT; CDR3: CASSWGHANTEAFF
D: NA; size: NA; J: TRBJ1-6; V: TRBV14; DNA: TGTGCCAGCAGCGGAGGGGCGGGGAATTCACCCCTCCACTTT; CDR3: CASSGGAGNSPLHF
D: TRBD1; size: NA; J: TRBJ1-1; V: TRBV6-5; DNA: TGTGCCAGCAGGGGCGGGACAGACAAAGCTTTCTTT; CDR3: CASRGGTDKAFF
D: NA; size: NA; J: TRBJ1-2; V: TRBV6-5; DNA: TGTGCCAGCAGTAGAGAGGCACGGAGCTATGGCTACACCTTC; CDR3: CASSREARSYGYTF
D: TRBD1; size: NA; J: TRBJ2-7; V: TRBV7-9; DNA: TGTGCCAGCAGCTTAGAAGTGGACAGGGTGGGGCAGTACTTC; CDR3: CASSLEVDRVGQYF
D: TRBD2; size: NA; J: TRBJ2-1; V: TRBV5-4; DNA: TGTGCCAGCAGCTGGGGGACTAGCGGGAGTACCGAGCAGTTCTTC; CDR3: CASSWGTSGSTEQFF
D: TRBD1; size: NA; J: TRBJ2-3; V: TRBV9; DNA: TGTGCCAGCAGCGTAGCGGCAGGGGGCGCCTCAGATACGCAGTATTTT; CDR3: CASSVAAGGASDTQYF
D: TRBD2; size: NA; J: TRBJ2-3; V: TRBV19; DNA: TGTGCCAGTAGTAGCAGTCCGGGACTAGCGCCAGATACGCAGTATTTT; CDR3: CASSSSPGLAPDTQYF
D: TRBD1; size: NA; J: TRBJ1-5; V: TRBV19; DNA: TGTGCCAGTAGTGCGTCCGGGACAGGGGGTTATCAGCCCCAGCATTTT; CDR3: CASSASGTGGYQPQHF
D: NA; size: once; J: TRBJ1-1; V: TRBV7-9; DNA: TGTGCCAGCAGCTTAAACAGTGGGACTGAAGCTTTCTTT; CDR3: CASSLNSGTEAFF
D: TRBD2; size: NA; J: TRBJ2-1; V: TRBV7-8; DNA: TGTGCCAGCAGCTTAGAAGCGGGAGTAGGTGAACAGTTCTTC; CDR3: CASSLEAGVGEQFF
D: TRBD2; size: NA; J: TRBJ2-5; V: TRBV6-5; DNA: TGTGCCAGCAGCAGGACTAGCGCAATAGAGACCCAGTACTTC; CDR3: CASSRTSAIETQYF
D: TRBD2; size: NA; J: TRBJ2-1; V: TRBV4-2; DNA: TGTGCCAGCAGCCGTCCGGGACTAGCGGGAGGGGAGGGCTCGGAGCAGTTCTTC; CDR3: CASSRPGLAGGEGSEQFF
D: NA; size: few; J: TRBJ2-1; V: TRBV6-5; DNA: TGTGCCAGCAGTTACCGACTAGGGGAGCAGTTCTTC; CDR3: CASSYRLGEQFF
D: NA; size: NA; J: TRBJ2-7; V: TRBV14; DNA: TGTGCCAGCAGCCAAGTCGGGGAAGAGCAGTACTTC; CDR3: CASSQVGEEQYF
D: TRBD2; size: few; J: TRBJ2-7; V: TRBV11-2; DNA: TGTGCCAGCAGTTCGGCCGGGGGGGTCTCCTACGAGCAGTACTTC; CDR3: CASSSAGGVSYEQYF
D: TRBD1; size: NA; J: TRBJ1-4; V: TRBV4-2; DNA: TGTGCCAGCAGCCAAGATCAGGCAGGGGGGGAAAAACTGTTTTTT; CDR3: CASSQDQAGGEKLFF
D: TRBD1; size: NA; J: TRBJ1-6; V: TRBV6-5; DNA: TGTGCCAGCAGTTCCGGGACAGACAATTCACCCCTCCACTTT; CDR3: CASSSGTDNSPLHF
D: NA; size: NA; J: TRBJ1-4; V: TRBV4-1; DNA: TGCGCCAGCAGCCTGCCCGGGGAAAAACTGTTTTTT; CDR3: CASSLPGEKLFF
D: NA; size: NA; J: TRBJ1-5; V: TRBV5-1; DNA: TGCGCCAGCAGCTTGGGATATCCCGGGAATCAGCCCCAGCATTTT; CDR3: CASSLGYPGNQPQHF
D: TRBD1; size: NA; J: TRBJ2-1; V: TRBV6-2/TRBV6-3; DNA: TGTGCCAGCAGTTACCCCTCCGACAGGGACAATGAGCAGTTCTTC; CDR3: CASSYPSDRDNEQFF